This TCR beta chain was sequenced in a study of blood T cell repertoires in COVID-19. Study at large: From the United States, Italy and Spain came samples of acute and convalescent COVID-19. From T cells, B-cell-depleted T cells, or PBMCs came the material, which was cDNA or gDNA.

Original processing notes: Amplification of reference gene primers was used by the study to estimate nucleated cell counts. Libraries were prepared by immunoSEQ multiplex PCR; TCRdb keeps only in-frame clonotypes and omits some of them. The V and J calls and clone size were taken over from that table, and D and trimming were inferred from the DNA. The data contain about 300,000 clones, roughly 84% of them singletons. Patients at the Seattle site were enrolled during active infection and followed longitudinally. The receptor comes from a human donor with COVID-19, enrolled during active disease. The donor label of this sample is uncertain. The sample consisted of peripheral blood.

The DNA of the CDR3 is TGTGCCAGCAGTTTGGTGGGGGGGCCAATGAACACTGAAGCTTTCTTT. Its protein product is CASSLVGGPMNTEAFF. The chain couples TRBV28 to TRBJ1-1; a possible D gene is TRBD1 (6 bases). CDR1 and CDR2 from the germline V gene are MDHEN and SYDVKM. Trimming took off 3 bases at V and 0 bases at J, with 14 bases between the two ends. CDR3 length: 16 residues. Full variable domain (missing parts from reference TRBV28 and TRBJ1-1): DVKVTQSSRYLVKRTGEKVFLECVQDMDHENMFWYRQDPGLGLRLIYFSYDVKMKEKGDIPEGYSVSREKKERFSLILESASTNQTSMYLCASSLVGGPMNTEAFFGQGTRLTVV.